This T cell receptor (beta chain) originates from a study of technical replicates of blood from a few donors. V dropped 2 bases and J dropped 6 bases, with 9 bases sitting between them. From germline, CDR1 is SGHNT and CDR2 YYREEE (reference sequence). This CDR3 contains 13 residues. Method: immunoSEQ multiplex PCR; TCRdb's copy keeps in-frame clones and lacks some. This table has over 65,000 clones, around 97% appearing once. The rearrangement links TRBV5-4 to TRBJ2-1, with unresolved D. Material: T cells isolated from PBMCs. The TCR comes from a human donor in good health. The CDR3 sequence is CASSFRHANEQFF. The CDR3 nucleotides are TGTGCCAGCAGCTTCCGACATGCCAATGAGCAGTTCTTC.